These 31 T cell receptor beta chains were sequenced from one sample in a study of T-cell memory formation after mild COVID-19. Each CDR3 protein gets one entry after TCRdb re-called the 5' RACE reads with MiXCR. The sample records hundreds of thousands of distinct CDR3 sequences, roughly 8.2% being singletons. Sequenced: PBMCs or a T cell subset sorted from them (not recorded which). These receptors all stem from a man aged 18 to 29 who had mild COVID-19 (a few samples of this study predate the infection). Cell type and time point are not known.

This clonotype came up a few times. The chain joins TRBV5-1 to TRBJ2-7, with TRBD1 matching 9 bases. Per germline, CDR1 SGHRS and CDR2 YFSETQ. The junction had 5 bases not matched to a gene; V was cut back by 4 bases and J by 3 bases. The CDR3 is 14 residues long. The CDR3 here is CASSPGTGYYEQYV. In DNA form, the CDR3 reads TGCGCCAGCAGCCCCGGGACAGGGTACTACGAGCAGTACGTC.

Comments on this clonotype: Because the CDR3 is missing its conserved closing phenylalanine or tryptophan, this is likely a read error. The DNA is omitted, as the CDR3 cannot be located on it reliably, and the CDR3 follows TCRdb's listing. The V call is TRBV29-1, the J call TRBJ2-1; the table's D gene call, TRBD1, was not cross checked with the DNA. The CDR3 adds up to 11 amino acids, both ends counted. Germline V lookup: CDR1 SQVTM, CDR2 ANQGSEA. The CDR3 region is CSVRLRDSFLP.

In regard to this clonotype: A much larger clone lies a single base off, so this may be a read error. The rearrangement uses TRBV5-1 and TRBJ2-1; D may match TRBD1 or TRBD2 (5 bases each). The CDR3 totals 11 residues. CDR1 and CDR2 from the germline V gene are SGHRS and YFSETQ. In DNA, the CDR3 is TGCGCCAGCACATGGGGGAATGAGCAGTTATTC. This gives the protein CASTWGNEQLF.

Only a few counts were recorded for this clonotype. The gene calls are TRBV7-9 and TRBJ1-6; weak D call: TRBD1 (5 bases). Trimming left V 5 bases short and J 11 bases short, with 13 bases between. CDR3 length: 13 amino acids. From germline, CDR1 is SEHNR and CDR2 FQNEAQ (reference sequence). The CDR3 region has the DNA TGTGCCAGCAGCCCACCGGGGGTTACACCCCTCCACTTT. Translation gives CASSPPGVTPLHF.

The chain links TRBV10-3 to TRBJ1-1; no clear D gene. Germline values: CDR1 ENHRY, CDR2 SYGVKD. The ends were cut back, 5 bases at V and 1 base at J, with 8 bases in the middle. The CDR3 totals 13 residues. The CDR3 sequence: CAISWSENTEAFF. For the CDR3, the DNA is TGTGCCATCAGTTGGTCGGAGAACACTGAAGCTTTCTTT.

In this sample, this clonotype turned up many times. This chain connects TRBV7-2 to TRBJ2-5; D could derive from TRBD1 or TRBD2 (6 bases each). Germline lookup yields CDR1 SGHTA and CDR2 FQGNSA. Trimming took off 1 base at V and 1 base at J, with 10 bases between the two ends. CDR3 length equals 15 residues. CDR3 bases: TGTGCCAGCAGCTTAGGATGGGGGGCCCAAGAGACCCAGTACTTC. Protein product: CASSLGWGAQETQYF.

This clonotype was detected only a few times. The chain uses TRBV7-2 and TRBJ2-2, with D perhaps given as TRBD1 or TRBD2 (5 bases each). Germline CDR1 is SGHTA and CDR2 is FQGNSA. Trimming cost V 5 bases and J 2 bases, with 12 bases left between them. This CDR3 is built from 15 residues. CDR3 coding DNA: TGTGCCAGCAGCCCCCGGGACCCAAACACCGGGGAGCTGTTTTTT. As protein: CASSPRDPNTGELFF.

This clonotype was detected many times. The chain links TRBV12-3 or TRBV12-4 to TRBJ2-7; a weak D match, TRBD1 (6 bases). V was shortened by 7 bases and J by 1 base, with 11 bases between the two germline ends. CDR3 size: 13 residues. CDR3 amino acids: CASKAGESYEQYF. The CDR3 DNA reads TGTGCCAGCAAGGCAGGGGAGTCCTACGAGCAGTACTTC.

This clonotype was seen more than once but under ten times. This rearrangement joins TRBV25-1 to TRBJ1-6; no clear D gene. The germline V gene has CDR1 MGHDK and CDR2 SYGVNS. This CDR3 is built from 12 residues. Trimming left V 4 bases short and J 9 bases short, with 7 bases between. The CDR3 DNA reads TGTGCCAGCAGTGTAGCAATTTCACCCCTCCACTTT. Its protein is CASSVAISPLHF.

The rearrangement links TRBV11-2 to TRBJ1-5, with a tentative D call TRBD1 (5 bases). The germline V gene has CDR1 SGHAT and CDR2 FQNNGV. CDR3 length equals 14 residues. V was trimmed by 5 bases and J by 7 bases, leaving 15 bases between them. Here the CDR3 DNA reads TGTGCCAGCAGCCCCCCCGGGACTTTACAGCCCCAGCATTTT. As protein: CASSPPGTLQPQHF.

The table lists this clonotype with a few counts. CDR3 protein: CASSESGQLDTDTQYF. In nucleotides, the CDR3 is TGCGCCAGCAGTGAGTCCGGACAGCTAGACACAGATACGCAGTATTTT. The V call is TRBV10-1, the J call TRBJ2-3, with D possibly matching TRBD1 (6 bases). Trimming took 0 bases from V and 2 from J, leaving 12 bases between them. Germline CDR1 WNHNN, CDR2 SYGVQD (reference sequence). This CDR3 region has 16 residues.

The rearrangement uses TRBV20-1 and TRBJ1-2, with unresolved D. V was trimmed by 3 bases and J by 8 bases, leaving 16 bases between them. This CDR3 spans 13 amino acids. In germline, CDR1 is DFQATT, CDR2 SNEGSKA (reference sequence). The CDR3 region is CSASSVPLEGYTF. CDR3 DNA: TGCAGTGCTAGTAGTGTACCCCTGGAGGGCTACACCTTC.

A note on this clonotype: It may be a read error: a sequence one base away is much more abundant. V and J are TRBV11-2 and TRBJ2-3; D is uncertain. V shed 6 bases and J shed 4 bases, with 8 bases lying between them. The CDR3 is 12 amino acids. Germline loops: CDR1 SGHAT, CDR2 FQNNGV. DNA for the CDR3: TGTGCCAGCAGATTTCTCGCAGATACGCAGTATTTT. Its translation: CASRFLADTQYF.

This clonotype was seen only a few times. The rearrangement uses TRBV5-4 and TRBJ2-7; maybe TRBD2 (6 bases). The germline V and J ends were trimmed by 6 bases and 0 bases, with 16 bases remaining between them. CDR1 and CDR2 (germline): SGHNT, YYREEE (reference sequence). The CDR3 length is 15 residues. In nucleotides, the CDR3 is TGTGCCAGCACAAGGTTGGGGGGTACCTCCTACGAGCAGTACTTC. It translates to CASTRLGGTSYEQYF.

V and J are TRBV12-5 and TRBJ1-2; no clear D gene. V lost 0 bases to trimming and J lost 10 bases, with 12 bases between them. The CDR3 has 13 residues. Germline CDR1 LGHNT, CDR2 FRNRAP. CDR3 amino acids: CASGLVSGLNYTF. The CDR3 nucleotides are TGTGCTAGTGGTTTGGTATCAGGACTAAACTACACCTTC.

This sequence joins TRBV4-1 and TRBJ2-7, with D perhaps being TRBD1 or TRBD2 (5 bases each). Trimming left V 3 bases short and J 3 bases short, with 15 bases between. In germline, CDR1 is MGHRA, CDR2 YSYEKL. The CDR3 is 15 residues long. The CDR3, as DNA: TGCGCCAGCAGCCACGGGTCAGGGAGCCGCTACGAGCAGTACGTC. It is translated as CASSHGSGSRYEQYV.

The V and J genes are TRBV6-5 and TRBJ1-1; 7 bases align to TRBD1. This CDR3 region has 15 residues. The germline gives CDR1 MNHEY, CDR2 SVGAGI. Trimming took 4 bases from V and 7 from J; bases not matched to a gene: 12. DNA of the CDR3: TGTGCCAGCAGTTCCTCTGGACAGGCCTACTATGAAGCTTTCTTT. Protein sequence: CASSSSGQAYYEAFF.

This clonotype has just a few counts. DNA for the CDR3: TGTGCCAGCAGCTCTAGCGGGGGGGGCAATGAGCAGTTCTTC. Translated: CASSSSGGGNEQFF. The chain recombines TRBV7-9 with TRBJ2-1; 12 bases agree with TRBD2. The CDR3 length is 14 residues. The V gene end was trimmed by 4 bases and the J gene end by 6 bases; junction bases not matched to a gene: 1. Germline CDR1 is SEHNR and CDR2 is FQNEAQ (reference sequence).

At least ten counts were recorded for this clonotype. The gene calls are TRBV6-2 or TRBV6-3 and TRBJ2-5, with D maybe TRBD1 (5 bases). The CDR3 contains 17 residues. The V end was cut by 7 bases, the J end by 5 bases, with 26 bases between. Germline CDR1 MNHEY, CDR2 SVGEGT. The DNA of the CDR3 is TGTGCCAGCACCTCATTACCGAAGGGGCGGATACGGGAGACCCAGTACTTC. It encodes CASTSLPKGRIRETQYF.

The CDR3 protein is CASSLANRGAFQETQYF. CDR3 nucleotides: TGTGCCAGCAGTTTGGCCAACCGGGGGGCCTTCCAAGAGACCCAGTACTTC. V and J are TRBV28 and TRBJ2-5; D may be TRBD2 (7 bases). CDR3 size: 17 residues. Trimming pared 3 bases from V and 1 base from J, leaving 18 bases between. Germline lookup yields CDR1 MDHEN and CDR2 SYDVKM.

The CDR3 DNA reads as TGCGCCAGCAGCCAAGGAGGAGCTTACTCCTACGAGCAGTACTTC. Residues: CASSQGGAYSYEQYF. This chain uses TRBV4-3 with TRBJ2-7; no firm D call. V lost 1 base and J 0 bases, leaving 10 bases between the germline ends. The CDR3 covers 15 residues. CDR1 and CDR2 (germline): LGHNA, YSLEER.

The rearrangement uses TRBV3-1 and TRBJ1-3, with 7 nucleotides matching TRBD1. The germline CDR1 and CDR2 sequences are LGHDT and YNNKEL (reference sequence). The CDR3 covers 15 residues. Germline trimming cut 3 bases from V and 0 bases from J; bases unmatched to any gene: 2. CDR3 sequence: CASSQTGRSGNTIYF. CDR3 coding DNA: TGTGCCAGCAGCCAGACAGGGCGCTCTGGAAACACCATATATTTT.

This clonotype was seen only a few times. The gene calls are TRBV25-1 and TRBJ1-1; 7 nucleotides line up with TRBD1. Germline CDR1 is MGHDK and CDR2 is SYGVNS. V lost 7 bases to trimming and J lost 1 base; unmatched junction nucleotides: 6. This CDR3 is built from 14 residues. The CDR3 region has the DNA TGTGCCAGCAACCCGACAGGGCCGAACACTGAAGCTTTCTTT. This sequence encodes CASNPTGPNTEAFF.

This clonotype was picked up a small number of times. This chain joins TRBV15 and TRBJ1-1, with D possibly TRBD1 on 5 matching bases. The length of the CDR3 is 13 residues. Trimming shortened V by 0 bases and J by 8 bases, and 10 bases separated the two germline ends. Germline CDR1 LNHNV, CDR2 YYDKDF (reference sequence). The CDR3 nucleotides are TGTGCCACCAGCAGAGATTACCCAGGGGAAGCTTTCTTT. Translating it yields CATSRDYPGEAFF. Filled out from reference TRBV15 and TRBJ1-1, the complete variable domain reads DAMVIQNPRYQVTQFGKPVTLSCSQTLNHNVMYWYQQKSSQAPKLLFHYYDKDFNNEADTPDNFQSRRPNTSFCFLDIRSPGLGDTAMYLCATSRDYPGEAFFGQGTRLTVV.

This clonotype has more than one count but fewer than ten. The chain uses TRBV29-1 and TRBJ2-7; D remains unclear. CDR1 is SQVTM and CDR2 is ANQGSEA in the germline V gene. CDR3 length equals 11 residues. Trimming cost V 0 bases and J 6 bases, with 6 bases left between them. DNA for the CDR3: TGCAGCGTTGAAGATCTGGGCGAGCAGTACTTC. It is translated as CSVEDLGEQYF.

This clonotype has only a few counts. J is TRBJ2-5 and V is TRBV5-4; tentative D call: TRBD1 (6 bases). The V gene's germline CDR1 is SGHNT and CDR2 YYREEE (reference sequence). This CDR3 comprises 15 residues. The V end was cut by 4 bases, the J end by 5 bases, with 18 bases between. DNA of the CDR3: TGTGCCAGCAGCCAGGCCCCAGGGGATGGGGAGACCCAGTACTTC. The encoded protein is CASSQAPGDGETQYF.

The rearrangement uses TRBV20-1 and TRBJ2-3; no definite D call. The CDR3 covers 14 residues. V lost 2 bases to trimming and J lost 3 bases, with 12 bases between them. The germline gives CDR1 DFQATT, CDR2 SNEGSKA (reference sequence). CDR3: CSARSTERTDTQYF. The CDR3 DNA follows: TGCAGTGCTAGAAGCACGGAGAGGACAGATACGCAGTATTTT.

This clonotype was counted once. The V gene is TRBV7-6, the J gene TRBJ2-3; 12 nucleotides match TRBD1. Trimming cost V 7 bases and J 2 bases; bases outside gene matches: 4. Germline values: CDR1 SGHVS, CDR2 FNYEAQ. The CDR3 is 15 residues long. The CDR3 sequence: CASNVGQGATDTQYF. CDR3 DNA: TGTGCCAGCAACGTGGGACAGGGGGCCACAGATACGCAGTATTTT.

The table lists this clonotype with many counts. The CDR3 loop reads CASSQDRGSGNTIYF. The CDR3 DNA is TGTGCCAGCAGTCAAGACAGAGGCTCTGGAAACACCATATATTTT. The genes are TRBV2 and TRBJ1-3, with D possibly being TRBD1 (5 bases). Trimming cost V 5 bases and J 0 bases, with 11 bases left between them. Germline V gives CDR1 SNHLY, CDR2 FYNNEI. The CDR3 is 15 residues long.

This clonotype has ten or more counts. The chain combines TRBV6-5 with TRBJ2-5, with D uncertain. Germline values: CDR1 MNHEY, CDR2 SVGAGI. The CDR3 covers 13 residues. V was pared by 6 bases and J by 0 bases, with 8 bases between. The DNA of the CDR3 is TGTGCCAGCAGGTCGCCGAACCAAGAGACCCAGTACTTC. Translated, it gives CASRSPNQETQYF.

The chain links TRBV7-6 to TRBJ2-3, with 11 positions matching TRBD2. Germline V lookup: CDR1 SGHVS, CDR2 FNYEAQ. This CDR3 comprises 15 residues. The V segment lost 5 bases and the J segment 5 bases; nucleotides outside the gene matches: 6. The chain's CDR3 is CASSSSGGAEDTQYF. The CDR3 DNA follows: TGTGCCAGCAGCAGTAGCGGGGGGGCCGAAGATACGCAGTATTTT.